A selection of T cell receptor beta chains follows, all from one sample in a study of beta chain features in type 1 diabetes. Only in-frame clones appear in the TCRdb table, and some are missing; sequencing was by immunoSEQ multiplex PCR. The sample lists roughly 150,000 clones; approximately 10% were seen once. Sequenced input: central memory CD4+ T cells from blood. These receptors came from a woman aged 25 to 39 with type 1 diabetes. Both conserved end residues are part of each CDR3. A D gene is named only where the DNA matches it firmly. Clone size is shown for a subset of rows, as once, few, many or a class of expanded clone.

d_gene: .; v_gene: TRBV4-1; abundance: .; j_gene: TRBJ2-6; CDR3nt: TGCGCCAGCAGCCAGGTGGGGCCGGCAAGCAACGTCCTGACTTTC; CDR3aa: CASSQVGPASNVLTF
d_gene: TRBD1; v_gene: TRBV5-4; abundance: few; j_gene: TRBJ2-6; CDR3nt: TGTGCCAGCAGCTCACAGGGGACTGGGGCCAACGTCCTGACTTTC; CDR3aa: CASSSQGTGANVLTF
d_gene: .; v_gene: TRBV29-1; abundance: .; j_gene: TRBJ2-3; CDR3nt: TGCAGCGTTGAACAGTCCGGCACAGATACGCAGTATTTT; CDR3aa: CSVEQSGTDTQYF
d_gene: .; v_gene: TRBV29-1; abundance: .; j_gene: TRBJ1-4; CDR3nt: TGCAGCGCCCTCCAGCCGAGTTCGGGGAGTGAAAAACTGTTTTTT; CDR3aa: CSALQPSSGSEKLFF
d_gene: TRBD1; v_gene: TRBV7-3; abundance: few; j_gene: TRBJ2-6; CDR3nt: TGTGCCAGCGCGACAGGGTCTGGGGCCAACGTCCTGACTTTC; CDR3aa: CASATGSGANVLTF
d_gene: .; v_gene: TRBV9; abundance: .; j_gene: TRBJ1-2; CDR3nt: TGTGCCAGCAATGACCGAGGTTCCTATGGCTACACCTTC; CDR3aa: CASNDRGSYGYTF
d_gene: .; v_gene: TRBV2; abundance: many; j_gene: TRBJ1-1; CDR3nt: TGTGCCAGCAGGCCAGCCACAGGCCTGAACACTGAAGCTTTCTTT; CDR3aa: CASRPATGLNTEAFF
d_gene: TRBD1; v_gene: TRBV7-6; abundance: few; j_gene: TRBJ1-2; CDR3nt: TGTGCCAGCAGCCGACAGGGACAGTATGGCTACACCTTC; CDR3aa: CASSRQGQYGYTF
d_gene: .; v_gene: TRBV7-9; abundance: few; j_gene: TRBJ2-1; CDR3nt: TGTGCCAGCAGCTTGGCAGGGGTCACCTACAATGAGCAGTTCTTC; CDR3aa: CASSLAGVTYNEQFF
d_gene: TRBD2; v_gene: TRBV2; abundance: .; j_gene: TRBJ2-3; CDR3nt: TGTGCCAGCAGCATGACTAGCGGGAGAACAGCTAGCACAGATACGCAGTATTTT; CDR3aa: CASSMTSGRTASTDTQYF
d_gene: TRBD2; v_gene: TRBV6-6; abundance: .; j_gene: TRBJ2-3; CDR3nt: TGTGCCAGCAGCAGCACTAGCGGGCTACCGGGAAGGACGCAGTATTTT; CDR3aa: CASSSTSGLPGRTQYF
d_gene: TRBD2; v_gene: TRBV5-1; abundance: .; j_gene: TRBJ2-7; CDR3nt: TGCGCCAGCAGCTCGGCTAGCGGGGTCTACGAGCAGTACTTC; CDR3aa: CASSSASGVYEQYF
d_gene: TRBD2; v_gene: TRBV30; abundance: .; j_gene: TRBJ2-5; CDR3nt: TGTGCCTGGAGGGGACTAGCGGGAGGCGCGGGGGAGACCCAGTACTTC; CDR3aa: CAWRGLAGGAGETQYF
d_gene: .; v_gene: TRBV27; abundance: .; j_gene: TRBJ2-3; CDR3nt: TGTGCCAGCAGTTTTTCTATGGGAGTGACAGATACGCAGTATTTT; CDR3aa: CASSFSMGVTDTQYF
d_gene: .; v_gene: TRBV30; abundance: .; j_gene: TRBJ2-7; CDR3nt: TGTGCCTCCTGGACTCGTGGGCACGTGCAGTACTTC; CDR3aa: CASWTRGHVQYF
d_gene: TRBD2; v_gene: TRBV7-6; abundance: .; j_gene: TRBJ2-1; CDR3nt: TGTGCCAGCAGCTTGGGTCACCGGGAGGGGGCCTACAATGAGCAGTTCTTC; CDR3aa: CASSLGHREGAYNEQFF
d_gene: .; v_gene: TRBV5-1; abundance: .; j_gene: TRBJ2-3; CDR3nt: TGCGCCAGCAGCTTGGACAGTCTAGCAGCAGATACGCAGTATTTT; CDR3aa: CASSLDSLAADTQYF
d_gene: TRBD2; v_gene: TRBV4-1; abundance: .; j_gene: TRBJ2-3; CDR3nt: TGCGCCAGCAGCCAAGGTGCAGCTAGCGGGAGTCGTACAGATACGCAGTATTTT; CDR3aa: CASSQGAASGSRTDTQYF
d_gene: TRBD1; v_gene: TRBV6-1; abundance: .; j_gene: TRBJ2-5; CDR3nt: TGTGCCAGCAGTGGGGACAGGGGAGAGACCCAGTACTTC; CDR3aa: CASSGDRGETQYF
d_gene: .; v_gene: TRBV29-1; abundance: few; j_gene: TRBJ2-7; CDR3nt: TGCAGCGTTGTGGTCAGCTCCTACGAGCAGTACTTC; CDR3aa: CSVVVSSYEQYF
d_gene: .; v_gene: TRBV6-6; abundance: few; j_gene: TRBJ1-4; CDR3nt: TGTGCCAGCAGCCATCGACAGGCGAATGAAAAACTGTTTTTT; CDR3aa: CASSHRQANEKLFF
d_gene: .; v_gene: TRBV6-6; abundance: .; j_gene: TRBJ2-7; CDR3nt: TGTGCCAGCAGGCCCGGACACGGAGCAACCTACGAGCAGTACTTC; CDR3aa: CASRPGHGATYEQYF
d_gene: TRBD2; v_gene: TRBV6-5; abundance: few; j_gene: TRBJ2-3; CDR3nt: TGTGCCAGCAGTTACTCGAAGGCGGGAGGGCTGGGTACGCAGTATTTT; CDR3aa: CASSYSKAGGLGTQYF
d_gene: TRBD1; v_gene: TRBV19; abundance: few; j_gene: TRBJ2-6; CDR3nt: TGTGCCAGTAGTACCCGACAGGGTAACAGGGCTGGGGCCAACGTCCTGACTTTC; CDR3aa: CASSTRQGNRAGANVLTF
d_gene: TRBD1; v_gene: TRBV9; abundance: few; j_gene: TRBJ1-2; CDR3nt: TGTGCCAGCAGCGTAGGAGACAGGGCAGCCTATGGCTACACCTTC; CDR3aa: CASSVGDRAAYGYTF
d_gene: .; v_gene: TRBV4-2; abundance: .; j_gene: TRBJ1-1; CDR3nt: TGTGCCAGCAGCCCTCATCGGGGTAGCACTGAAGCTTTCTTT; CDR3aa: CASSPHRGSTEAFF
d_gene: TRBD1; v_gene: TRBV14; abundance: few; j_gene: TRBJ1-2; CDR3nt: TGTGCCAGCAGCCCGCGGACAGGGGATGGCTACACCTTC; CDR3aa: CASSPRTGDGYTF
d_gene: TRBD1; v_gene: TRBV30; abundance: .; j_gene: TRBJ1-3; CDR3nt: TGTGCCTGCTCGACAGGGCCTGGAAACACCATATATTTT; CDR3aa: CACSTGPGNTIYF
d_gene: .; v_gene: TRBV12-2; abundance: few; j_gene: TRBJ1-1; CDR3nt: TGTGCAAGTCGCTTAGCCCGGGACAGGGGGACCACTGAAGCTTTCTTT; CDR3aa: CASRLARDRGTTEAFF
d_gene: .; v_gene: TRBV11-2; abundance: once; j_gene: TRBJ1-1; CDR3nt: TGTGCCAGCAGCCCAACGGCCACCGGGGCTTTCTTT; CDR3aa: CASSPTATGAFF
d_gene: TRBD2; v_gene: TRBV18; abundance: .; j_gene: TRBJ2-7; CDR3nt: TGTGCCAGCTCACCACCGGGACTAGGGTCTAGCGAGCAGTACTTC; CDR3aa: CASSPPGLGSSEQYF
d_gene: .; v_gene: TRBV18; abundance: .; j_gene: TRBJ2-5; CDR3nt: TGTGCCAGCTCACCGAGCGGGCCACCTAGGGAGACCCAGTACTTC; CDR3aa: CASSPSGPPRETQYF
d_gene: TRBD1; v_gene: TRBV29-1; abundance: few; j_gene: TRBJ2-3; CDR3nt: TGCAGCGGGACAGGGGGAACAGATACGCAGTATTTT; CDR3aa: CSGTGGTDTQYF